Listed below are T cell receptor beta chains from one sample, sequenced in a study of shared clonotypes between healthy human individuals. The protocol was immunoSEQ multiplex PCR, while the TCRdb copy is restricted to in-frame clones and leaves out a portion. The data show 2 million to 2.5 million clones, 90% to 97% seen once. The sequenced sample consisted of naive CD4+ T cells sorted from blood. The source is a man aged 18-30 years in good health. Both conserved end residues are part of each CDR3. The D gene is left open where the match is weak. Expanded clones are given a class, and other clones once, few, many or no size at all.

>TRBD2|.|TRBJ2-1|TRBV5-1
TGCGCCAGCAGCTTACGGGCTAGCGGGTACAATGAGCAGTTCTTC
CASSLRASGYNEQFF
>.|.|TRBJ1-3|TRBV18
TGTGCCAGCTCACCGATGGGACAAAAAGACACCATATATTTT
CASSPMGQKDTIYF
>.|.|TRBJ2-3|TRBV12-5
TGTGCTAGTGGTTCGTCGGGGCCCAGCACAGATACGCAGTATTTT
CASGSSGPSTDTQYF
>.|.|TRBJ2-2|TRBV19
TGTGCCAGTAGGGGCGGGACCAACACCGGGGAGCTGTTTTTT
CASRGGTNTGELFF
>TRBD1|.|TRBJ2-7|TRBV28
TGTGCCAGCAGGGACAGGGGGCCCCCATCCTACGAGCAGTACTTC
CASRDRGPPSYEQYF
>.|.|TRBJ2-1|TRBV11-3
TGTGCCAGCAGCTTAGATAGGTTGGGTCAGGGTTTGGATGAGCAGTTCTTC
CASSLDRLGQGLDEQFF
>TRBD1|.|TRBJ1-5|TRBV5-1
TGCGCCAGCAGCTTGGGTGACAGGGGTCAGCCCCAGCATTTT
CASSLGDRGQPQHF
>.|few|TRBJ1-6|TRBV6-5
TGTGCCAGCAGTTACTCGAGCCAGTCCGGGTCACCCCTCCACTTT
CASSYSSQSGSPLHF
>TRBD2|.|TRBJ2-1|TRBV6-5
TGTGCCAGCATGGGACTAGTGAATGAGCAGTTCTTC
CASMGLVNEQFF
>TRBD2|.|TRBJ2-1|TRBV2
TGTGCCAGCCGCACCCGACTAGCGGGGGGAACTGGTGAGCAGTTCTTC
CASRTRLAGGTGEQFF
>TRBD1|.|TRBJ1-1|TRBV4-1
TGCGCCAGCAGCCCGGTGGTCGGGACAGGGGGACTCAACACTGAAGCTTTCTTT
CASSPVVGTGGLNTEAFF
>.|.|TRBJ1-1|TRBV27
TGTGCCAGCAGTTTATATTGGGGTACTGAAGCTTTCTTT
CASSLYWGTEAFF
>.|.|TRBJ2-4|TRBV5-1
TGCGCCAGCAGCTTACAGGGTCTTGCCAAAAACATTCAGTACTTC
CASSLQGLAKNIQYF
>.|few|TRBJ1-5|TRBV6-1
TGTGCCAGCAGTGAAAGTAGCAATCAGCCCCAGCATTTT
CASSESSNQPQHF
>.|.|TRBJ2-7|TRBV6-5
TGTGCCAGCACGCGGGGGCACGAGCAGTACTTC
CASTRGHEQYF
>.|.|TRBJ1-1|TRBV29-1
TGCAGCGTTGAAGAGCTTGGTAGGGCGATTTCTGAAGCTTTCTTT
CSVEELGRAISEAFF
>.|.|TRBJ1-2|TRBV7-9
TGTGCCAGCAGCCCCTCGCAGGCCAACTATGGCTACACCTTC
CASSPSQANYGYTF
>TRBD1|.|TRBJ2-7|TRBV28
TGTGCCAGCAGTCGACAGGGGGAAAGTAACGAGCAGTACTTC
CASSRQGESNEQYF
>.|.|TRBJ2-1|TRBV14
TGTGCCAGCAGCCTCCTGACCCTCGGAGGGCCATACAATGAGCAGTTCTTC
CASSLLTLGGPYNEQFF
>.|.|TRBJ2-5|TRBV28
TGTGCCAGCAGTTCCCCGGCGGCAAACCAAGAGACCCAGTACTTC
CASSSPAANQETQYF
>.|.|TRBJ2-5|TRBV15
TGTGCCACCAGCACCCCGACAGTCCCTTACGAGACCCAGTACTTC
CATSTPTVPYETQYF
>TRBD2|.|TRBJ2-1|TRBV10-3
TGTGCCATCAGTGACCCCGGGACTAGGATCTCCAATGAGCAGTTCTTC
CAISDPGTRISNEQFF
>TRBD1|.|TRBJ2-5|TRBV5-1
TGCGCCAGCAGCGTTGGGGACAGGCCTCTCCAAGAGACCCAGTACTTC
CASSVGDRPLQETQYF
>TRBD1|few|TRBJ1-5|TRBV6-1
TGTGCCAGCAGTCCCCCAGGGGGCTCTAGTCAGCCCCAGCATTTT
CASSPPGGSSQPQHF
>.|.|TRBJ2-7|TRBV14
TGTGCCAGCAGCCAGTCATCGGGACCAATTAGCGAGCAGTACTTC
CASSQSSGPISEQYF